The T cell receptor (beta chain) under discussion was sequenced for a study of glioma-infiltrating T cells after dendritic cell vaccination. Study-level background: Patients received autologous tumor lysate-pulsed dendritic cell vaccination between about 2002 and 2013. Three intradermal dendritic cell vaccine injections were given every two weeks.

Time point denoted: after dendritic cell vaccination, including at tumor progression/relapse. Study results and caveats: Patients with more pretreatment TILs had longer time to progression and survival.

V was trimmed by 8 bases and J by 4 bases, leaving 11 bases between them. The V gene's germline CDR1 is MNHEY and CDR2 SVGAGI. This CDR3 has 13 amino acids. Concerning this clone: Its target is unknown.

The primer mix had 60 V beta and 13 J beta primers. Generated by immunoSEQ multiplex PCR, the TCRdb table keeps only in-frame clones and is missing some. Here the sample spans some 58,000 clones, approximately 87% being singletons. The sequenced sample was blood, obtained after dendritic cell vaccination. The rearrangement links TRBV6-5 to TRBJ2-2, with D unclear. The source is a human donor with glioblastoma. CDR3 amino acids: CASVRPSTGELFF. The CDR3 DNA is TGTGCCAGCGTACGTCCCAGCACCGGGGAGCTGTTTTTT.